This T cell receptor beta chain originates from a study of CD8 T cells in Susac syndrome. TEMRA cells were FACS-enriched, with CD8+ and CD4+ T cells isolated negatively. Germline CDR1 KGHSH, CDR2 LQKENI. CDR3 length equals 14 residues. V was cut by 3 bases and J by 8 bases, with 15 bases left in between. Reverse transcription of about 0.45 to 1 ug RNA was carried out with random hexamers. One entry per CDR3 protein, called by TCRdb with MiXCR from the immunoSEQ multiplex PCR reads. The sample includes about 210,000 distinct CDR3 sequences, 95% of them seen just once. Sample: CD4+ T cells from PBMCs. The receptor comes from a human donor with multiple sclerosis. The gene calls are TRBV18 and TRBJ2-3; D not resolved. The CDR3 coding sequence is TGTGCCAGCTCACCCCCCGGACGAGAAGCTACGCAGTATTTT. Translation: CASSPPGREATQYF.